The next 18 T cell receptor beta chains were all read from a single sample in a study of a mutant IDH1 vaccine in newly diagnosed glioma. The data were produced by immunoSEQ multiplex PCR, yet TCRdb's version contains in-frame clones alone and is incomplete. The sample holds around 50,000 clones, about nine tenths seen once. Time point noted: baseline, week 1 (first vaccination visit). Treatment noted: pre-vaccination baseline after standard-of-care therapy. Here the sequenced sample was PBMCs, taken from a glioma patient treated with radiotherapy, temozolomide or both. Receptors were obtained from a man aged 40-49 years with glioma.

CDR3 DNA: TGTGCCAGCAGCCCGGACAGGTCTCGGGACGAGCAGTACTTC. Translating it yields CASSPDRSRDEQYF. This chain uses TRBV5-4 with TRBJ2-7; TRBD1 agrees at 7 bases. There are 14 residues in the CDR3. CDR1 is SGHNT, CDR2 YYREEE, per germline (reference sequence). V lost 4 bases and J lost 5; bases outside the gene matches: 9.

This clone came up once. The chain uses TRBV5-6 and TRBJ2-1, with 15 bases fitting TRBD2. The germline V gene has CDR1 SGHDT and CDR2 YYEEEE. The CDR3 is 18 amino acids. V gave up 3 bases and J gave up 7 bases; unmatched junction bases: 11. The CDR3 is CASSSPGLAGGLRNEQFF. CDR3 coding DNA: TGTGCCAGCAGCTCACCTGGACTAGCGGGAGGGTTAAGGAATGAGCAGTTCTTC.

This chain joins TRBV7-9 and TRBJ1-3; D uncertain. CDR1 and CDR2 (germline): SEHNR, FQNEAQ (reference sequence). Trimming took 5 bases from V and 1 from J, leaving 9 bases between them. This CDR3 contains 14 residues. CDR3: CASSVRTSGNTIYF. The CDR3 bases are TGTGCCAGCAGCGTACGGACTTCTGGAAACACCATATATTTT.

This chain connects TRBV4-2 to TRBJ2-3; D gene unclear. This CDR3 is built from 12 residues. Germline lookup yields CDR1 LGHNA and CDR2 YNFKEQ. V was clipped by 1 base and J by 4 bases, with 3 bases between them. In DNA, the CDR3 is TGTGCCAGCAGCCAAGTGGCAGATACGCAGTATTTT. Residues: CASSQVADTQYF.

This chain joins TRBV9 and TRBJ2-4; D uncertain. The CDR3 runs 14 residues. V was cut by 0 bases and J by 11 bases, with 15 bases left in between. Germline loops: CDR1 SGDLS, CDR2 YYNGEE. The chain's CDR3 is CASSVATGGTFQYF. DNA for the CDR3: TGTGCCAGCAGCGTAGCTACGGGCGGAACTTTTCAGTACTTC. Complete variable domain (other parts from reference TRBV9 and TRBJ2-4): DSGVTQTPKHLITATGQRVTLRCSPRSGDLSVYWYQQSLDQGLQFLIQYYNGEERAKGNILERFSAQQFPDLHSELNLSSLELGDSALYFCASSVATGGTFQYFGAGTRLSVL.

The chain couples TRBV7-7 to TRBJ2-1, with 9 bases that match TRBD1. Germline V lookup: CDR1 SSHAT, CDR2 FNYEAQ (reference sequence). This CDR3 spans 17 amino acids. V shed 0 bases and J 1 base; nucleotides not matched to a gene: 4. The CDR3, as DNA: TGTGCCAGCAGCTTAGCCCCCGGGACAGGGTCCTACAATGAGCAGTTCTTC. This encodes CASSLAPGTGSYNEQFF.

The rearrangement joins TRBV4-1 to TRBJ2-7; no clear D gene. The CDR3 extends over 12 amino acids. CDR1 MGHRA and CDR2 YSYEKL come from the germline V gene. V shed 0 bases and J shed 3 bases, with 3 bases lying between them. For the CDR3, the DNA is TGCGCCAGCAGCCAAGACCTCTACGAGCAGTACTTC. Translating it yields CASSQDLYEQYF.

The chain has TRBV29-1 and TRBJ2-5; possibly TRBD2 for D (5 bases). CDR1 and CDR2 from the germline V gene are SQVTM and ANQGSEA. V was pared by 4 bases and J by 0 bases, with 6 bases between. This CDR3 comprises 12 residues. For the CDR3, the DNA is TGCAGCGTTGGGAGGTACCAAGAGACCCAGTACTTC. It specifies CSVGRYQETQYF.

The chain employs TRBV7-9 and TRBJ1-5; TRBD1 matches at 9 bases. V gave up 4 bases and J gave up 2 bases; unmatched junction bases: 3. This CDR3 region has 15 residues. The V gene's germline CDR1 is SEHNR and CDR2 FQNEAQ (reference sequence). This CDR3 is CASSSTGGGNQPQHF. The CDR3 DNA reads TGTGCCAGCAGCTCCACAGGGGGCGGCAATCAGCCCCAGCATTTT.

This clone showed up just once. The chain is built from TRBV5-1 and TRBJ1-1; possibly TRBD1 for D (6 bases). The V gene lost 4 bases and the J gene lost 4 bases, with 20 bases spanning the gap. CDR1 and CDR2 (germline): SGHRS, YFSETQ. The CDR3 has 16 amino acids. The CDR3 spells CASSRLGGGGSTEAFF. DNA of the CDR3: TGCGCCAGCAGCCGTTTGGGGGGCGGGGGGTCCACTGAAGCTTTCTTT.

The V call is TRBV5-4, the J call TRBJ2-7, with TRBD2 matching over 7 bases. V was clipped by 0 bases and J by 4 bases; unmatched bases: 7. This CDR3 comprises 15 residues. The germline V gene encodes CDR1 SGHNT and CDR2 YYREEE (reference sequence). The CDR3 here is CASSLGLAEVYEQYF. CDR3 sequence (DNA): TGTGCCAGCAGCTTGGGGCTAGCGGAGGTATACGAGCAGTACTTC.

The chain uses TRBV19 and TRBJ2-5, with D perhaps matching TRBD1 (6 bases). The germline V and J ends were trimmed by 3 bases and 2 bases, with 10 bases remaining between them. In germline, CDR1 is LNHDA, CDR2 SQIVND (reference sequence). The CDR3 has 14 amino acids. CDR3 in amino acids: CASSIGQSQETQYF. CDR3 sequence (DNA): TGTGCCAGTAGTATTGGACAGAGTCAAGAGACCCAGTACTTC.

This rearrangement joins TRBV4-1 to TRBJ1-5; D is ambiguous. The V end was cut by 0 bases, the J end by 3 bases, with 6 bases between. The length of the CDR3 is 14 residues. Looked up from germline, CDR1 is MGHRA and CDR2 is YSYEKL. Here the CDR3 DNA reads TGCGCCAGCAGCCAAGATACCCCCAATCAGCCCCAGCATTTT. This gives the protein CASSQDTPNQPQHF.

The rearrangement links TRBV29-1 to TRBJ1-4, with D perhaps matching TRBD1 (5 bases). This CDR3 contains 12 residues. Germline V CDR1 and CDR2: SQVTM, ANQGSEA. V lost 6 bases, J lost 6 bases, and 11 bases lay in between. The CDR3 DNA is TGCAGCGTAGCAGGGCCGGATGAAAAACTGTTTTTT. Translation gives CSVAGPDEKLFF. Drawing the rest from reference TRBV29-1 and TRBJ1-4, the complete variable domain is SAVISQKPSRDICQRGTSLTIQCQVDSQVTMMFWYRQQPGQSLTLIATANQGSEATYESGFVIDKFPISRPNLTFSTLTVSNMSPEDSSIYLCSVAGPDEKLFFGSGTQLSVL.

This chain joins TRBV18 and TRBJ2-7, with D tentatively TRBD1 or TRBD2 (5 bases each). The CDR3 has 18 amino acids. In germline, CDR1 is KGHSH, CDR2 LQKENI. The V end lost 6 bases, the J end lost 2 bases, and 26 bases lay between the germline ends. This chain's CDR3 is CASSALGPGSYLAYEQYF. CDR3 DNA: TGTGCCAGCTCCGCCTTGGGACCCGGGTCCTACCTTGCCTACGAGCAGTACTTC.

The chain combines TRBV5-1 with TRBJ2-5, with TRBD2 matching 9 bases. Trimming took 1 base from V and 1 from J; bases not matched to a gene: 2. This CDR3 spans 15 amino acids. Germline-derived CDR1 and CDR2 are SGHRS and YFSETQ. CDR3 sequence (DNA): TGCGCCAGCAGCTTGTCTAGCGGGACCCAAGAGACCCAGTACTTC. It yields the protein CASSLSSGTQETQYF.

This chain links TRBV28 with TRBJ2-4; 8 bases are shared with TRBD2. V was clipped by 11 bases and J by 6 bases; unmatched bases: 0. The CDR3 contains 10 residues. Germline lookup yields CDR1 MDHEN and CDR2 SYDVKM. CDR3: CAAGGNIQYF. CDR3 DNA: TGTGCCGCGGGGGGAAACATTCAGTACTTC.

This clone was observed once. Written as DNA, the CDR3 is TGTGCCAGCAGTTCCCAGGGTAGCTCTGGAAACACCATATATTTT. Its protein is CASSSQGSSGNTIYF. This chain joins TRBV7-6 and TRBJ1-3; a possible D gene is TRBD1 (5 bases). The CDR3 totals 15 residues. V was pared by 6 bases and J by 0 bases, with 12 bases between. CDR1 is SGHVS, CDR2 FNYEAQ, per germline.